This TCR beta chain was sequenced for a study of blood T cell repertoires in COVID-19. The wider study: Both acute and convalescent COVID-19 samples were obtained from the United States, Italy and Spain. Sources were T cells, B-cell-depleted T cells, or PBMCs; the material itself was cDNA or gDNA.

Per the study methods: Cell counts per sample came from amplifying reference gene primers. Assay: immunoSEQ multiplex PCR; the TCRdb copy retains only in-frame clones and omits some. V and J calls and clone size are as listed in that table; D and trimming were resolved from the DNA. In the table there are 70,000 or so clones, about nine tenths of which are singletons. Trimming stripped 2 bases from V and 3 bases from J, with 22 bases between. Looked up from germline, CDR1 is SGHAT and CDR2 is FQNNGV. The CDR3 runs to 18 residues. The source is a woman aged 18-35 years with acute or convalescent COVID-19. The specimen sequenced was peripheral blood. V gene TRBV11-2 combines with J gene TRBJ1-1; D unresolved. DNA for the CDR3: TGTGCCAGCAGCTTATCTTTGCGGGTTCGGGGAGGCGACACTGAAGCTTTCTTT. Translation: CASSLSLRVRGGDTEAFF.